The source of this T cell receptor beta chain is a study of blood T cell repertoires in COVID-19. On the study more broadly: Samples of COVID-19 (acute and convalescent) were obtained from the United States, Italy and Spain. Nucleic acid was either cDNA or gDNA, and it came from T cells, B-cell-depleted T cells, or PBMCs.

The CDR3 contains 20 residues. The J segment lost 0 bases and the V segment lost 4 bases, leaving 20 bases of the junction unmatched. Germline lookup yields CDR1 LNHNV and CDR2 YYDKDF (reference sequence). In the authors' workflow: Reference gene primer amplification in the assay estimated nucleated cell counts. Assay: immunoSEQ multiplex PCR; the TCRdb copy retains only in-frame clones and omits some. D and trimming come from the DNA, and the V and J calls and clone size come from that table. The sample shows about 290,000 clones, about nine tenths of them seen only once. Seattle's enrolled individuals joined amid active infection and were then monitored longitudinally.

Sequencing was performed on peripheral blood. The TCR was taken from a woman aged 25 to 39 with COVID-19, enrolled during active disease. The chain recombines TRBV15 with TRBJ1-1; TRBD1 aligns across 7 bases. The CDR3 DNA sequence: TGTGCCACCAGCACCCCACGCCAGACAGGGTTTGGCCCTTTGAACACTGAAGCTTTCTTT. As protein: CATSTPRQTGFGPLNTEAFF.